This section outlines one TCR beta chain sequence together with its context. This receptor's antigen is unknown. These data come from a study of CXCR3-negative and CXCR3-positive naive CD8 T cells (dated by TCRdb to the late 2010s). About the investigation overall: In total, about 135 million TRB reads were obtained, which works out to roughly 1.5 +/- 0.3 million reads per library. Data from around ten donors, pooled across two independent experiments, went into the diversity and physicochemical repertoire analyses. TRBV-TRBJ cluster analysis included naive subsets from 5 donors and memory cells from 3 donors. Study-level results and caveats: Because CXCR3 expression was partially decreased after cryopreservation, freshly isolated PBMCs were used for most assays. Both naive subsets had comparably high repertoire diversity, while memory CD8+ T cells had much lower repertoire diversity. Similar TRBV-TRBJ usage was shown by naive CXCR3-negative and CXCR3-positive cells from the same donor, whereas distinct patterns were shown by memory cells. Compared with CXCR3-negative naive cells, CXCR3-positive naive cells had TRB CDR3s with higher hydrophobicity (lower Kidera factor 4), lower energy, and higher strength and volume indices. Surface CD5, linked to self-reactivity in mice, was comparable between naive subsets; TCR interaction strength was therefore also inferred from TRB CDR3 physicochemical properties.

CDR1 is given as LNHDA and CDR2 as SQIVND, both from the germline V gene (reference sequence). There are 17 amino acids in the CDR3, from cysteine to phenylalanine inclusive. No DNA sequence is on record. For each CD8+ T cell subset, flow sorting was done in triplicate, and about 300,000 cells per subset went directly into RLT lysis buffer. To exclude memory contaminants, naive CD8+ T cells were stringently defined as CD45RO-CCR7+CD27+CD95-. Peripheral blood mononuclear cells were isolated from buffy coats using standard density gradient centrifugation. A FACSAria III was used to flow-sort naive CXCR3-negative and CXCR3-positive CD8+ T cells. Total RNA was extracted from sorted cells using an RNeasy Mini Kit. Reads for this sample came from a NextSeq 550. The Human TCR Profiling Kit (MiLaboratory) was used to make UMI-labeled 5' RACE TRB cDNA libraries. cDNA synthesis used the entire amount of extracted RNA, and PCR amplification then used the entire amount of cDNA produced. Libraries were prepared in parallel using an identical number of PCR cycles. In the source study's methods: About 53,000 +/- 9,400 unique UMI-labeled TRB cDNA molecules per library were extracted with MIGEC and MiXCR, with at least two reads per UMI required. Each library averaged roughly 36,000 +/- 9,600 functional in-frame TRB CDR3 nucleotide clonotypes without stop codons. After each sample was downsampled to 5000 UMI-labeled TRB molecules, VDJtools was used to calculate diversity metrics such as normalized Shannon-Wiener and Chao1. For the central five CDR3 residues, VDJtools calculated physicochemical properties weighted by clonotype size, namely interaction energy, strength, volume and Kidera factor 4. TCRdb reprocessed the public reads and reports one entry per CDR3 protein sequence, without DNA. TCRdb's processing, not the authors', yielded these V and J calls. Per the sample table, the count is thousands of distinct CDR3 sequences. In total, the top ten clones hold around 1.5% of the sample.

The sequencing input was naive CXCR3- CD8+ T cells from blood. Read against the paper, the sample's cell subset or site label means: CD45RO-CCR7+CD27+CD95- naive CD8+ T cells lacking CXCR3 (TNR3-). The chain was built from TRBV19 and TRBJ1-5; with no DNA, the TCRdb D assignment of TRBD1 cannot be verified. The clonotype was recovered from a human donor in good health. Some clones in this sample may be carry-over from other donors' samples. The CDR3 here reads CASRDRGLPYSNQPQHF.